Each of the 23 T cell receptor beta chains below was sequenced from the same sample in a study of shared clonotypes between healthy human individuals. Sequenced by immunoSEQ multiplex PCR; TCRdb stores in-frame clones only, minus some. The repertoire consists of just over 2,000,000 clones, with 90% to 95% occurring once and the leading ten covering 0.1% to 0.15%. Material: naive CD4+ T cells sorted from blood. Subset meaning: CD45RA+ positively selected. These receptor sequences come from a man in his late teens or twenties in good health.

This chain links TRBV2 with TRBJ2-7; D unresolved. Trimming removed 6 bases at V and 0 bases at J, with 12 bases between. Per germline, CDR1 SNHLY and CDR2 FYNNEI. The CDR3 contains 14 residues. CDR3 DNA: TGTGCCAGCAGGTTAATTAGAAACTCCTACGAGCAGTACTTC. Its translation: CASRLIRNSYEQYF.

The chain uses TRBV29-1 and TRBJ1-1; 7 bases align to TRBD1. Germline V gives CDR1 SQVTM, CDR2 ANQGSEA. The junction had 5 bases not matched to a gene; V was cut back by 4 bases and J by 3 bases. This CDR3 has 13 residues. CDR3 DNA sequence: TGCAGCGTTGCGACAGGGTTGTACACTGAAGCTTTCTTT. This encodes CSVATGLYTEAFF.

CDR3 sequence: CASSTQGGSNTEAFF. In DNA form, the CDR3 reads TGTGCCAGCTCCACACAAGGAGGATCTAACACTGAAGCTTTCTTT. This chain uses TRBV18 with TRBJ1-1; D gene unclear. Germline CDR1 reads KGHSH; CDR2 reads LQKENI. The CDR3 covers 15 residues. Trimming left V 6 bases short and J 2 bases short, with 16 bases between.

The CDR3 sequence is CASSLMGLGQETQYF. Written as DNA, the CDR3 is TGTGCCAGCAGTTTAATGGGACTAGGACAAGAGACCCAGTACTTC. The J gene is TRBJ2-5, the V gene TRBV28; 8 bases fit TRBD2. Germline CDR1 and CDR2: MDHEN and SYDVKM. This CDR3 has 15 residues. The trim removed 2 bases at V and 2 bases at J, leaving 4 bases unmatched.

The gene calls are TRBV30 and TRBJ1-6; TRBD1 aligns across 10 bases. The CDR3 loop spans 14 amino acids. Unmatched junction bases numbered 10, after V lost 8 bases and J lost 9 bases. Germline CDR1 and CDR2: GTSNPN and SVGIG (reference sequence). The CDR3 bases are TGTGCCGGAGGCTGGACAGGGGGTAGTTCACCCCTCCACTTT. It codes for CAGGWTGGSSPLHF.

The chain recombines TRBV5-8 with TRBJ1-6; 7 bases map to TRBD1. The CDR3 runs 16 residues. Trimming took 0 bases from V and 8 from J; bases not matched to a gene: 8. Germline V lookup: CDR1 SGHTS, CDR2 YDEGEE. CDR3: CASSLVYGQADSPLHF. In DNA form, the CDR3 reads TGTGCCAGCAGCTTGGTGTACGGACAGGCCGATTCACCCCTCCACTTT. Full variable domain (remainder filled in from reference TRBV5-8 and TRBJ1-6): EAGVTQSPTHLIKTRGQQATLRCSPISGHTSVYWYQQALGLGLQFLLWYDEGEERNRGNFPPRFSGRQFPNYSSELNVNALELEDSALYLCASSLVYGQADSPLHFGNGTRLTVT.

The chain joins TRBV30 to TRBJ2-7; D not resolved. Trimming left V 3 bases short and J 3 bases short, with 9 bases between. Germline V lookup: CDR1 GTSNPN, CDR2 SVGIG (reference sequence). The CDR3 consists of 12 residues. This CDR3 is CAWRKENYEQYF. The CDR3 DNA reads TGTGCCTGGAGAAAGGAAAACTACGAGCAGTACTTC. Together with reference TRBV30 and TRBJ2-7, the CDR3 gives the full variable domain: SQTIHQWPATLVQPVGSPLSLECTVEGTSNPNLYWYRQAAGRGLQLLFYSVGIGQISSEVPQNLSASRPQDRQFILSSKKLLLSDSGFYLCAWRKENYEQYFGPGTRLTVT.

About this clone itself: Different DNA sequences within this sample yield the same CDR3. The chain employs TRBV5-1 and TRBJ2-7; possibly TRBD2 for D (5 bases). This CDR3 has 15 residues. Between the trimmed V and J ends, which lost 0 bases and 3 bases, there was a span of 13 bases. CDR1 and CDR2 from the germline V gene are SGHRS and YFSETQ. Here the CDR3 DNA reads TGCGCCAGCAGCTTGGGAGGGCTAGGGAGCTACGAGCAGTACTTC. It encodes CASSLGGLGSYEQYF.

This clone was seen a single time. Within the sample, other DNA sequences also encode this same CDR3. The V gene is TRBV10-3, the J gene TRBJ1-1; D remains unclear. The V end lost 2 bases, the J end lost 5 bases, and 3 bases lay between the germline ends. The V gene's germline CDR1 is ENHRY and CDR2 SYGVKD. This CDR3 spans 11 amino acids. CDR3: CAISEGTEAFF. CDR3 sequence (DNA): TGTGCCATCAGTGAGGGAACTGAAGCTTTCTTT.

This chain links TRBV6-4 with TRBJ2-7, with 10 positions matching TRBD1. The V and J ends lost 2 bases and 5 bases, in that order; junction bases with no gene match: 21. Germline V gene sequence: CDR1 MRHNA, CDR2 SNTAGT. The CDR3 totals 20 residues. CDR3 protein: CASSDPGRRQGALLCDEQYF. CDR3 sequence (DNA): TGTGCCAGCAGTGACCCCGGGAGAAGACAGGGGGCGCTGTTGTGCGACGAGCAGTACTTC.

On this clone itself: One junction end disagrees with the germline gene, perhaps due to a read error. The V and J genes are TRBV5-4 and TRBJ1-2; possible D gene TRBD1, 5 bases. This CDR3 region has 13 residues. From germline, CDR1 is SGHNT and CDR2 YYREEE (reference sequence). The CDR3: CASSLTGVLIFSF. For the CDR3, the DNA is TGTGCCAGCAGCTTAACGGGGGTTTTGATCTTCTCCTTC.

This sequence joins TRBV29-1 and TRBJ2-5, with 7 nucleotides matching TRBD2. The germline V gene encodes CDR1 SQVTM and CDR2 ANQGSEA. Trimming cost V 6 bases and J 5 bases; bases outside gene matches: 9. The CDR3 has 13 residues. The CDR3 spells CSVGGASQETQYF. CDR3 DNA sequence: TGCAGCGTGGGAGGGGCTAGCCAGGAGACCCAGTACTTC.

As concerns this clone: At the DNA level, this CDR3 is encoded by other sequences in the same sample as well. The V and J genes are TRBV30 and TRBJ1-1; unclear D gene. Per germline, CDR1 GTSNPN and CDR2 SVGIG (reference sequence). Trimming cost V 0 bases and J 1 base, with 6 bases left between them. The CDR3 is 13 residues long. The CDR3 loop is CAWSVEGNTEAFF. CDR3 bases: TGTGCCTGGAGTGTGGAGGGGAACACTGAAGCTTTCTTT.

J is TRBJ2-3 and V is TRBV19, with 8 nucleotides matching TRBD1. Germline V gives CDR1 LNHDA, CDR2 SQIVND (reference sequence). The CDR3 totals 18 residues. The V segment lost 7 bases and the J segment 3 bases; nucleotides outside the gene matches: 18. CDR3 amino acids: CASKRTGLGQAGTDTQYF. As DNA, the CDR3 is TGTGCCAGTAAGAGGACCGGACTGGGACAGGCAGGGACAGATACGCAGTATTTT.

The chain couples TRBV9 to TRBJ2-2; possibly TRBD1 for D (7 bases). The CDR3 runs to 14 residues. Between the trimmed V and J ends, which lost 2 bases and 7 bases, there was a span of 12 bases. Germline loops: CDR1 SGDLS, CDR2 YYNGEE. The CDR3 bases are TGTGCCAGCAGCGTGGAGGGGGCCATCGGGGAGCTGTTTTTT. Its protein product is CASSVEGAIGELFF.

The chain combines TRBV15 with TRBJ1-5; D unclear. Trimming took 0 bases from V and 6 from J, leaving 12 bases between them. This CDR3 has 15 amino acids. Germline-derived CDR1 and CDR2 are LNHNV and YYDKDF (reference sequence). This CDR3 reads CATSRDPGWGQPQHF. In nucleotides, the CDR3 is TGTGCCACCAGCAGAGATCCTGGATGGGGTCAGCCCCAGCATTTT.

The chain uses TRBV19 and TRBJ1-2; possible D gene TRBD1, 5 bases. Germline V gene data show CDR1 as LNHDA and CDR2 as SQIVND (reference sequence). V was clipped by 7 bases and J by 3 bases, with 24 bases between them. The CDR3 has 17 amino acids. CDR3 protein: CASTPEAGRRGDYGYTF. The CDR3 bases are TGTGCCAGTACCCCAGAAGCAGGGCGGAGGGGAGACTATGGCTACACCTTC.

As to this clone: Different DNA sequences within this sample yield the same CDR3. The chain uses TRBV5-1 and TRBJ1-5; D call uncertain. The CDR3 totals 13 residues. Trimming removed 4 bases at V and 0 bases at J, with 5 bases between. Germline V gene sequence: CDR1 SGHRS, CDR2 YFSETQ. The CDR3 DNA is TGCGCCAGCAGCAGCGATAGCAATCAGCCCCAGCATTTT. Translating it yields CASSSDSNQPQHF.

The rearrangement joins TRBV5-1 to TRBJ2-7; no reliable D call. In germline, CDR1 is SGHRS, CDR2 YFSETQ. The CDR3 runs 13 residues. Trimming pared 5 bases from V and 2 bases from J, leaving 11 bases between. CDR3 sequence reads: CASRRSSAYEQYF. The DNA of the CDR3 is TGCGCCAGCAGAAGAAGCAGCGCCTACGAGCAGTACTTC.

This clone has just one count. The rearrangement uses TRBV9 and TRBJ1-1; D remains unclear. Germline V gene data show CDR1 as SGDLS and CDR2 as YYNGEE. V was pared by 2 bases and J by 4 bases, with 9 bases between. CDR3 length equals 13 residues. In nucleotides, the CDR3 is TGTGCCAGCAGCGTGGAAAGCGGCACTGAAGCTTTCTTT. It codes for CASSVESGTEAFF.

This chain connects TRBV5-1 to TRBJ2-7, with 9 bases that match TRBD2. CDR3 size: 15 residues. J lost 2 bases, V lost 2 bases, and 5 bases had no gene match. Germline V gene data show CDR1 as SGHRS and CDR2 as YFSETQ. The CDR3 loop reads CASSLETSGTYEQYF. The DNA for the CDR3 is TGCGCCAGCAGCTTAGAGACTAGCGGAACCTACGAGCAGTACTTC. Full variable domain (missing parts from reference TRBV5-1 and TRBJ2-7): KAGVTQTPRYLIKTRGQQVTLSCSPISGHRSVSWYQQTPGQGLQFLFEYFSETQRNKGNFPGRFSGRQFSNSRSEMNVSTLELGDSALYLCASSLETSGTYEQYFGPGTRLTVT.

CDR3: CASSYGDQPQHF. CDR3 bases: TGTGCCAGCAGCTATGGGGATCAGCCCCAGCATTTT. The chain combines TRBV7-9 with TRBJ1-5; D unresolved. The CDR3 is 12 residues long. Germline CDR1 is SEHNR and CDR2 is FQNEAQ (reference sequence). V was pared by 4 bases and J by 5 bases, with 6 bases between. The complete variable domain, with remaining parts taken from reference TRBV7-9 and TRBJ1-5, reads DTGVSQNPRHKITKRGQNVTFRCDPISEHNRLYWYRQTLGQGPEFLTYFQNEAQLEKSRLLSDRFSAERPKGSFSTLEIQRTEQGDSAMYLCASSYGDQPQHFGDGTRLSIL.

About this clone: One end of the junction does not line up with germline, which may come from a read error. The rearrangement uses TRBV7-9 and TRBJ2-3; 9 bases are a match to TRBD2. From germline, CDR1 is SEHNR and CDR2 FQNEAQ (reference sequence). This CDR3 is built from 15 residues. Here the CDR3 reads CASSSRGTSTDTQYF. The CDR3 region has the DNA TGTGCCAGCAGCTCGCGCGGGACTAGCACCGATACGCAGTATTTT.